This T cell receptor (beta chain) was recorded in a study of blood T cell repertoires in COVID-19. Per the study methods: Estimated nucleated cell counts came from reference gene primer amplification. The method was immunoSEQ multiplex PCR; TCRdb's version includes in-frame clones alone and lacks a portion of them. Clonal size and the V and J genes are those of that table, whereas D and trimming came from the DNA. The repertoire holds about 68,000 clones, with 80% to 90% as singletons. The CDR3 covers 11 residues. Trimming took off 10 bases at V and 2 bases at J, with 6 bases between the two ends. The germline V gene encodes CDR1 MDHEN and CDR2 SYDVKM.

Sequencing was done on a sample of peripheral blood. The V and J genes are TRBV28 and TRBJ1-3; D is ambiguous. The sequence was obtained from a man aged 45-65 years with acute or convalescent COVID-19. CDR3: CAIQTGNTIYF. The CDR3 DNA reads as TGTGCCATCCAGACTGGAAACACCATATATTTT.